What follows describes a single T cell receptor (beta chain). The sample originates from a study of blood T cell repertoires in COVID-19. Study context: From the United States, Italy and Spain came samples of acute and convalescent COVID-19. The analysed material was cDNA or gDNA that came from T cells, B-cell-depleted T cells, or PBMCs.

Profiling relied on immunoSEQ multiplex PCR, and the TCRdb table lists in-frame clones only, not all of them. The sample carries roughly 57,000 clones, around 90% recorded once. Germline CDR1 is MGHRA and CDR2 is YSYEKL. V was trimmed by 7 bases and J by 1 base, leaving 16 bases between them. This CDR3 contains 15 residues. The chain is built from TRBV4-1 and TRBJ1-2; D gene ambiguous. Source material: peripheral blood. The clonotype was recovered from a human donor in a cohort sampled during active COVID-19. The CDR3 DNA follows: TGCGCCAGCACCCTCACGGAGACCGTTAACTATGGCTACACCTTC. Protein: CASTLTETVNYGYTF.